These 10 T cell receptor beta chains were sequenced from one sample in a study of T cell changes during pregnancy in multiple sclerosis. Clones were read by immunoSEQ multiplex PCR, and TCRdb kept only the in-frame ones, dropping some. The data contain tens of thousands of clones, 90% to 95% of them seen just once; the ten biggest clones take up around 5.2%. The material was CD8+ T cells from peripheral blood mononuclear cells, obtained before pregnancy. The source is a female donor with multiple sclerosis, enrolled in a pregnancy study.

CDR3 residues: CATTGGNEQFF. The CDR3 nucleotides are TGTGCCACTACCGGGGGCAATGAGCAGTTCTTC. The chain has TRBV6-1 and TRBJ2-1; maybe TRBD2 (6 bases). V was pared by 10 bases and J by 6 bases, with 10 bases between. The CDR3 is made up of 11 amino acids. CDR1 is MNHNS and CDR2 is SASEGT in the germline V gene.

The CDR3 region is CANGGTSGAYNEQFF. CDR3 DNA sequence: TGTGCTAACGGGGGGACTAGCGGGGCGTACAATGAGCAGTTCTTC. J is TRBJ2-1 and V is TRBV10-3; the match to TRBD2 covers 13 bases. Germline CDR1 is ENHRY and CDR2 is SYGVKD. This CDR3 spans 15 amino acids.

This chain connects TRBV5-6 to TRBJ1-1, with D possibly matching TRBD1 (6 bases). Germline V gene data show CDR1 as SGHDT and CDR2 as YYEEEE. The CDR3 has 13 residues. V was shortened by 4 bases and J by 1 base, with 8 bases between the two germline ends. Here the CDR3 reads CASSTGQNTEAFF. The CDR3 coding sequence is TGTGCCAGCAGCACGGGACAGAACACTGAAGCTTTCTTT.

The chain joins TRBV10-3 to TRBJ2-1; D might be TRBD2 (5 bases). Germline V gene lookup returns CDR1 ENHRY and CDR2 SYGVKD. With 1 base removed from V and 0 bases from J, the gap between germline ends came to 13 bases. The CDR3 totals 17 residues. CDR3 coding DNA: TGTGCCATCAGTGAGTTCACAGCGGCGCACTCCTACAATGAGCAGTTCTTC. Its translation is CAISEFTAAHSYNEQFF.

In this sample, this clone turned up once. This chain joins TRBV5-5 and TRBJ2-2; the match to TRBD1 covers 9 bases. Germline V gene data show CDR1 as SGHKS and CDR2 as YYEKEE (reference sequence). The CDR3 extends over 17 amino acids. The V and J ends lost 0 bases and 4 bases, in that order; junction bases with no gene match: 7. The CDR3 region is CASSLEQGAPFTGELFF. CDR3 nucleotides: TGTGCCAGCAGCTTGGAACAGGGGGCGCCTTTCACCGGGGAGCTGTTTTTT.

The chain is built from TRBV6-5 and TRBJ1-1; D is perhaps TRBD1 (6 bases). CDR1 is MNHEY and CDR2 is SVGAGI in the germline V gene. This CDR3 region has 14 residues. Trimming removed 7 bases at V and 0 bases at J, with 12 bases between. CDR3 protein: CASNRQALNTEAFF. CDR3 DNA: TGTGCCAGCAACCGACAGGCCTTGAACACTGAAGCTTTCTTT.

The chain combines TRBV4-2 with TRBJ1-1; D is unresolved. Germline CDR1 and CDR2: LGHNA and YNFKEQ. This CDR3 is built from 16 residues. V gave up 0 bases and J gave up 1 base, with 12 bases separating them. The CDR3 region has the DNA TGTGCCAGCAGCCAAGATAGGTGGAGCGAGAACACTGAAGCTTTCTTT. Translation gives CASSQDRWSENTEAFF.

The V gene is TRBV6-5, the J gene TRBJ1-6, with D hard to call. Trimming stripped 0 bases from V and 10 bases from J, with 13 bases between. Germline V gene sequence: CDR1 MNHEY, CDR2 SVGAGI. CDR3 length equals 15 residues. The CDR3 nucleotides read TGTGCCAGCAGTTACTCGAACGGGGAAAGCTCACCCCTCCACTTT. Its translation: CASSYSNGESSPLHF.

The chain recombines TRBV9 with TRBJ2-1; D gene ambiguous. Trimming left V 4 bases short and J 7 bases short, with 12 bases between. CDR1 and CDR2 (germline): SGDLS, YYNGEE. The CDR3 runs 13 residues. Written as DNA, the CDR3 is TGTGCCAGCAGCTCGAAGCGTACGAATGAGCAGTTCTTC. This encodes CASSSKRTNEQFF.

This rearrangement joins TRBV7-2 to TRBJ1-4; possible D gene TRBD1, 5 bases. Germline V lookup: CDR1 SGHTA, CDR2 FQGNSA. CDR3 size: 14 residues. Trimming took 3 bases from V and 8 from J, leaving 13 bases between them. CDR3 DNA: TGTGCCAGCAGCTTGGAGGGGTCCGGAGAAAAACTGTTTTTT. Its protein is CASSLEGSGEKLFF.